This TCR beta chain appears in the sequencing data of a study of human T cells and chemical hapten exposure. This clonotype was seen many times. Each CDR3 protein is one row after TCRdb ran MiXCR on the RACE reads. Among 270,000 or so distinct CDR3 sequences listed, just under 8% were seen once. Time point described: pre-sensitization, week 0. Noted treatment: therapeutic diphenylcyclopropenone sensitization with weekly scalp DPC. The germline V gene has CDR1 LGHNA and CDR2 YSLEER. Trimming cost V 6 bases and J 5 bases; bases outside gene matches: 6. This CDR3 comprises 13 residues. The receptor comes from a man in his late teens or twenties with alopecia areata. Some clones in this sample may be carry-over from other donors' samples. This sequence joins TRBV4-3 and TRBJ2-5; TRBD2 agrees at 7 bases. Material: whole blood, obtained in connection with sensitization to the hapten diphenylcyclopropenone (DPC). The CDR3 coding sequence is TGCGCCAGCAGTCCGGGAGCGGGGGAGACCCAGTACTTC. Its protein product is CASSPGAGETQYF.